The T cell receptor (beta chain) described here comes from a study of T-cell memory formation after mild COVID-19. Study conclusions and caveats: Mostly located in CM and EM were contracting CD4+ clones, with contracting CD8+ clones located in EMRA. The appearance of some responding clones in pre-infection memory suggested that cross-reactive memory joined. CD4+ bias marked clones expanding day 15 to 37, unlike balanced contracting clones.

Germline CDR1 reads SGHRS; CDR2 reads YFSETQ. Trimming removed 5 bases from V and 3 bases from J, with 15 bases in between. The CDR3 runs to 14 residues. TCRdb reprocessed the 5' RACE reads with MiXCR, giving one entry per CDR3 protein. The profile shows a few hundred thousand distinct CDR3 sequences, around 28% of them singletons. This clonotype was observed a handful of times. The antigen is unknown. Sequencing was performed on PBMCs or a T cell subset sorted from them (not recorded which). The chain carries TRBV5-1 and TRBJ2-7; no clear D gene. The receptor's source is an adult woman who had mild COVID-19 (a few samples of this study predate the infection). Cell type and time point are not known. This CDR3 is CASSSRQQGYEQYF. The CDR3 DNA reads TGCGCCAGCAGTTCACGGCAGCAAGGCTACGAGCAGTACTTC. Complete variable domain (other parts from reference TRBV5-1 and TRBJ2-7): KAGVTQTPRYLIKTRGQQVTLSCSPISGHRSVSWYQQTPGQGLQFLFEYFSETQRNKGNFPGRFSGRQFSNSRSEMNVSTLELGDSALYLCASSSRQQGYEQYFGPGTRLTVT.